These T cell receptor beta chains were read from a single sample in a study of cytomegalovirus exposure and HLA in healthy donors. Here immunoSEQ multiplex PCR was the method, and the copy in TCRdb shows in-frame clones only, minus some. The repertoire consists of roughly 100,000 clones, with 79% occurring once and the leading ten covering 4%. Sequencing was carried out using PBMCs. The receptors here all came from a man between 50 and 59 years old in good health and CMV-seropositive. Both conserved end residues are part of each CDR3. D genes are given only for firm matches.

J gene: TRBJ1-1; D gene: TRBD1; V gene: TRBV28; CDR3 protein: CASSTEGQGGTEAFF
J gene: TRBJ2-7; D gene: NA; V gene: TRBV13; CDR3 protein: CASSSSSAPYEQYF
J gene: TRBJ2-5; D gene: NA; V gene: TRBV5-1; CDR3 protein: CASSLGREKETQYF
J gene: TRBJ2-7; D gene: NA; V gene: TRBV4-2; CDR3 protein: CASSQDHGQGGVYEQYF
J gene: TRBJ2-1; D gene: TRBD2; V gene: TRBV19; CDR3 protein: CASNPGLAGGNPYNEQFF
J gene: TRBJ2-1; D gene: NA; V gene: TRBV28; CDR3 protein: CASSLGLEGHEQFF
J gene: TRBJ2-5; D gene: TRBD1; V gene: TRBV25-1; CDR3 protein: CASSARDRVGETQYF
J gene: TRBJ2-2; D gene: NA; V gene: TRBV9; CDR3 protein: CASSQGLATGELFF
J gene: TRBJ1-3; D gene: NA; V gene: TRBV2; CDR3 protein: CASSEEMSNTIYF
J gene: TRBJ2-1; D gene: TRBD2; V gene: TRBV19; CDR3 protein: CASSYRAPGLGGSNEQFF
J gene: TRBJ2-7; D gene: NA; V gene: TRBV6-5; CDR3 protein: CASRGTTYEQYF
J gene: TRBJ1-4; D gene: TRBD1; V gene: TRBV5-5; CDR3 protein: CASSMDRDEKLFF
J gene: TRBJ1-2; D gene: NA; V gene: TRBV11-2; CDR3 protein: CASSLEPGSNYGYTF
J gene: TRBJ2-7; D gene: NA; V gene: TRBV28; CDR3 protein: CASSFPGTSYEQYF
J gene: TRBJ1-5; D gene: NA; V gene: TRBV4-3; CDR3 protein: CASSQEAYSNQPQHF
J gene: TRBJ2-7; D gene: NA; V gene: TRBV1; CDR3 protein: CTSSRPLALSYEQYF
J gene: TRBJ1-1; D gene: NA; V gene: TRBV19; CDR3 protein: CASSSTGRYTEAFF